Shown below are 29 T cell receptor beta chains from a single sample sequenced in a study of T cells after yellow fever vaccination. TCRdb used MiXCR to reprocess the 5' RACE reads, holding one entry per CDR3 protein. The data show some 240,000 distinct CDR3 sequences, approximately 3% seen once. This sample comprised CD4+ T cells sorted from PBMCs, obtained 10 days after the yellow fever booster vaccination. Every receptor here comes from a man between 18 and 29 years old who received the YFV17D yellow fever vaccine.

This clonotype appeared many times. The rearrangement links TRBV7-6 to TRBJ2-2, with TRBD2 matching 7 bases. CDR3 length: 16 residues. V lost 2 bases and J lost 1; bases outside the gene matches: 4. The germline V gene encodes CDR1 SGHVS and CDR2 FNYEAQ. CDR3 amino acids: CASSLWLAENTGELFF. In DNA form, the CDR3 reads TGTGCCAGCAGCTTATGGCTAGCGGAGAACACCGGGGAGCTGTTTTTT.

This clonotype was seen repeatedly, ten times or more. The gene calls are TRBV7-3 and TRBJ2-3, with 7 bases lining up with TRBD2. This CDR3 has 13 amino acids. Germline loops: CDR1 SGHTA, CDR2 FQGTGA. Trimming removed 2 bases from V and 4 bases from J; junction bases left unmatched: 0. The CDR3 DNA reads as TGTGCCAGCAGCTTACGGGAGGCAGATACGCAGTATTTT. This encodes CASSLREADTQYF.

The table lists this clonotype with many counts. V and J are TRBV7-2 and TRBJ1-1, with TRBD1 matching over 10 bases. CDR1 and CDR2 (germline): SGHTA, FQGNSA. The CDR3 has 16 residues. J gave up 4 bases and V 4 bases, and 9 bases lay outside the gene matches. The CDR3 protein is CASSSPRQGASTEAFF. In nucleotides, the CDR3 is TGTGCCAGCAGCTCCCCTCGACAGGGGGCTTCCACTGAAGCTTTCTTT.

This clonotype occurred many times. V usage is TRBV5-4 and J usage is TRBJ1-1; D is perhaps TRBD1 (5 bases). V was trimmed by 3 bases and J by 4 bases, leaving 13 bases between them. The V gene's germline CDR1 is SGHNT and CDR2 YYREEE (reference sequence). The length of the CDR3 is 14 residues. The CDR3: CASSSGRGRTEAFF. CDR3 nucleotide sequence: TGTGCCAGCAGCTCGGGCCGGGGACGCACTGAAGCTTTCTTT.

This clonotype was observed a few times. The V gene is TRBV2, the J gene TRBJ2-7; 8 nucleotides agree with TRBD1. Germline lookup yields CDR1 SNHLY and CDR2 FYNNEI. There are 13 residues in the CDR3. With V trimmed by 3 bases and J by 5 bases, 3 bases remained unmatched. In DNA form, the CDR3 reads TGTGCCAGCAGTGATACGGACAGGGACGAGCAGTACGTC. Protein product: CASSDTDRDEQYV.

There are many counts of this clonotype. The V and J genes are TRBV5-1 and TRBJ1-5; D call uncertain. The CDR3 loop spans 13 amino acids. Germline V gene data show CDR1 as SGHRS and CDR2 as YFSETQ. Trimming pared 0 bases from V and 6 bases from J, leaving 7 bases between. The CDR3 DNA reads as TGCGCCAGCAGCTTGGATCCAGTTCAGCCCCAGCATTTT. Protein product: CASSLDPVQPQHF.

The sample holds many counts of this clonotype. This chain joins TRBV6-6 and TRBJ2-1; 9 positions agree with TRBD1. Germline loops: CDR1 MNHNY, CDR2 SVGAGI (reference sequence). The trim removed 4 bases at V and 8 bases at J, leaving 9 bases unmatched. This CDR3 is built from 15 residues. CDR3 coding DNA: TGTGCCAGCAGTTTAGAAACAGGGGGCGAGTATGAGCAGTTCTTC. Translated, it gives CASSLETGGEYEQFF.

This clonotype was counted between two and nine times. This rearrangement joins TRBV4-3 to TRBJ1-2; no definite D call. Germline V gene lookup returns CDR1 LGHNA and CDR2 YSLEER. The CDR3 length is 15 residues. V gave up 1 base and J gave up 4 bases, with 13 bases separating them. CDR3 in DNA: TGCGCCAGCAGCCAAGGCGAGCCGGAGGCCTATGGCTACACCTTC. Amino acid sequence: CASSQGEPEAYGYTF.

For the CDR3, the DNA is TGCAGTGCTAGAGATCGAGTGGGCCAAGAGACCCAGTACTTC. Protein: CSARDRVGQETQYF. The chain combines TRBV20-1 with TRBJ2-5, with D unresolved. The CDR3 has 14 amino acids. Germline V CDR1 and CDR2: DFQATT, SNEGSKA (reference sequence). V was shortened by 0 bases and J by 1 base, with 9 bases between the two germline ends.

This chain joins TRBV6-2 or TRBV6-3 and TRBJ1-2; D possibly corresponds to TRBD1 (6 bases). Germline assignment: CDR1 MNHEY and CDR2 SVGEGT. The CDR3 has 14 amino acids. V lost 8 bases, J lost 8 bases, and 21 bases lay in between. The CDR3 DNA reads TGTGCCAGCCAGTCCGCAGGGGTAACGAGCGGCTACACCTTC. The encoded protein is CASQSAGVTSGYTF.

This clonotype was seen repeatedly, ten times or more. V usage is TRBV10-3 and J usage is TRBJ2-5; TRBD2 might be the D (5 bases). V was pared by 8 bases and J by 1 base, with 14 bases between. Germline V gene sequence: CDR1 ENHRY, CDR2 SYGVKD. The length of the CDR3 is 14 residues. The CDR3 spells CAIGERSSQETQYF. The DNA for the CDR3 is TGTGCCATCGGGGAGCGTAGCTCCCAAGAGACCCAGTACTTC.

This clonotype was recorded at least ten times. V usage is TRBV18 and J usage is TRBJ1-4, with D unclear. Germline V lookup: CDR1 KGHSH, CDR2 LQKENI. The CDR3 loop spans 14 amino acids. Trimming removed 2 bases from V and 0 bases from J, with 4 bases in between. In DNA form, the CDR3 reads TGTGCCAGCTCACCAGTTGCAACTAATGAAAAACTGTTTTTT. This codes for CASSPVATNEKLFF.

Ten or more counts support this clonotype. This sequence joins TRBV24-1 and TRBJ1-4; TRBD1 agrees at 10 bases. The ends lost 4 bases at V and 7 bases at J; junction bases unmatched: 5. The CDR3 spans 15 residues. The V gene's germline CDR1 is KGHDR and CDR2 SFDVKD. The chain's CDR3 is CATSEQTGGREKLFF. CDR3 nucleotide sequence: TGTGCCACCAGTGAACAGACAGGGGGCCGTGAAAAACTGTTTTTT.

The rearrangement joins TRBV7-2 to TRBJ2-3; D might be TRBD1 or TRBD2, each matching 5 bases. Germline assignment: CDR1 SGHTA and CDR2 FQGNSA. Between the trimmed V and J ends, which lost 2 bases and 4 bases, there was a span of 7 bases. The CDR3 has 13 amino acids. The CDR3 DNA reads as TGTGCCAGCAGCTTAAGGGACCCAGATACGCAGTATTTT. This gives the protein CASSLRDPDTQYF.

This clonotype occurred a few times. The J gene is TRBJ2-3, the V gene TRBV7-9, with D tentatively TRBD1 (6 bases). The length of the CDR3 is 16 residues. Trimming took 3 bases from V and 3 from J, leaving 16 bases between them. CDR1 and CDR2 from the germline V gene are SEHNR and FQNEAQ (reference sequence). The CDR3 nucleotides are TGTGCCAGCAGCTTTTTGACAGGACCCTATACAGATACGCAGTATTTT. Translated, it gives CASSFLTGPYTDTQYF.

A word on this clonotype: The junction shows a germline mismatch at one end, possibly a read error. The rearrangement links TRBV11-2 to TRBJ2-3; D may match TRBD1 or TRBD2 (5 bases each). There are 14 residues in the CDR3. CDR1 and CDR2 from the germline V gene are SGHAT and FQNNGV. CDR3 coding DNA: TGTGCCAGAAGCTTAGGGACGAGCACAGATACGCAGTATTTT. It is translated as CARSLGTSTDTQYF.

This clonotype was observed at least ten times. V usage is TRBV4-1 and J usage is TRBJ2-2; D could derive from TRBD1 or TRBD2 (5 bases each). V gave up 0 bases and J gave up 2 bases, with 10 bases separating them. The CDR3 runs to 16 residues. Germline lookup yields CDR1 MGHRA and CDR2 YSYEKL. The CDR3 region is CASSQDIRGNTGELFF. CDR3 nucleotide sequence: TGCGCCAGCAGCCAAGATATCCGGGGCAACACCGGGGAGCTGTTTTTT.

The V call is TRBV6-2 or TRBV6-3, the J call TRBJ1-4; unclear D gene. Germline V gene lookup returns CDR1 MNHEY and CDR2 SVGEGT. Trimming took off 5 bases at V and 4 bases at J, with 17 bases between the two ends. The CDR3 spans 16 residues. As DNA, the CDR3 is TGTGCCAGCAGTCAACAACCGAAGACTGGTAATGAAAAACTGTTTTTT. Amino acid sequence: CASSQQPKTGNEKLFF.

The rearrangement joins TRBV30 to TRBJ2-7; D possibly uses TRBD1 or TRBD2 (6 bases each). Between the trimmed V and J ends, which lost 1 base and 7 bases, there was a span of 11 bases. Germline V gives CDR1 GTSNPN, CDR2 SVGIG (reference sequence). This CDR3 region has 12 residues. CDR3 sequence (DNA): TGTGCCTGGAGTGGGGGGGCGGGAGAGCAGTACTTC. Its translation is CAWSGGAGEQYF.

The table lists this clonotype with a few counts. The chain recombines TRBV4-3 with TRBJ2-6, with a weak D call TRBD1 (6 bases). The V end lost 3 bases, the J end lost 0 bases, and 15 bases lay between the germline ends. The CDR3 extends over 18 amino acids. The germline V gene has CDR1 LGHNA and CDR2 YSLEER. The CDR3 DNA follows: TGCGCCAGCAGCCAGTCAACGGGACACCGCTCTGGGGCCAACGTCCTGACTTTC. Translation gives CASSQSTGHRSGANVLTF.

This clonotype was detected a few times. J is TRBJ2-5 and V is TRBV20-1; TRBD1 agrees at 7 bases. The CDR3 covers 14 residues. Germline V gene sequence: CDR1 DFQATT, CDR2 SNEGSKA (reference sequence). With V trimmed by 3 bases and J by 3 bases, 7 bases remained unmatched. The CDR3 bases are TGCAGTGCTAGGGGTAGACAGGGCGAAGAGACCCAGTACTTC. Translated, it gives CSARGRQGEETQYF.

This clonotype was counted ten times or more. This rearrangement joins TRBV6-5 to TRBJ1-4, with 8 nucleotides matching TRBD1. J lost 6 bases, V lost 4 bases, and 7 bases had no gene match. CDR3 length equals 15 residues. Germline-derived CDR1 and CDR2 are MNHEY and SVGAGI. The CDR3 reads CASSSSGQGYEKLFF. The DNA of the CDR3 is TGTGCCAGCAGTTCCTCAGGACAGGGTTATGAAAAACTGTTTTTT.

The chain uses TRBV7-9 and TRBJ1-4, with D uncertain. Germline V CDR1 and CDR2: SEHNR, FQNEAQ (reference sequence). V was clipped by 2 bases and J by 5 bases, with 9 bases between them. This CDR3 is built from 14 residues. The CDR3 sequence: CASSLSRSNEKLFF. DNA for the CDR3: TGTGCCAGCAGCTTAAGCAGGTCGAATGAAAAACTGTTTTTT. The full variable domain, its missing parts supplied by reference TRBV7-9 and TRBJ1-4, is DTGVSQNPRHKITKRGQNVTFRCDPISEHNRLYWYRQTLGQGPEFLTYFQNEAQLEKSRLLSDRFSAERPKGSFSTLEIQRTEQGDSAMYLCASSLSRSNEKLFFGSGTQLSVL.

The sample holds many counts of this clonotype. The rearrangement uses TRBV6-2 or TRBV6-3 and TRBJ2-5, with a weak D call TRBD2 (6 bases). CDR3 length: 13 amino acids. From germline, CDR1 is MNHEY and CDR2 SVGEGT. Trimming shortened V by 5 bases and J by 5 bases, and 12 bases separated the two germline ends. The CDR3 loop is CASSVTRRETQYF. CDR3 sequence (DNA): TGTGCCAGCAGTGTGACTAGGCGGGAGACCCAGTACTTC.

There are many counts of this clonotype. This chain joins TRBV4-3 and TRBJ1-1; D unresolved. V lost 4 bases and J 0 bases, leaving 15 bases between the germline ends. The CDR3 has 16 residues. Germline CDR1 is LGHNA and CDR2 is YSLEER. The CDR3 sequence is CASSPFLGLLNTEAFF. The CDR3 region has the DNA TGCGCCAGCAGCCCCTTCTTGGGCCTTCTGAACACTGAAGCTTTCTTT.

This clonotype came up a few times. CDR3 sequence reads: CASSTYLRGGANYGYTF. The CDR3 DNA follows: TGTGCCAGTTCTACTTACCTAAGAGGGGGAGCTAACTATGGCTACACCTTC. J is TRBJ1-2 and V is TRBV19, with D possibly matching TRBD1 (6 bases). V dropped 8 bases and J dropped 0 bases, with 22 bases sitting between them. This CDR3 is 17 amino acids long. Germline-derived CDR1 and CDR2 are LNHDA and SQIVND (reference sequence).

This clonotype was seen at least ten times. The J gene is TRBJ1-4, the V gene TRBV29-1, with D perhaps matching TRBD1 (5 bases). The germline CDR1 and CDR2 sequences are SQVTM and ANQGSEA. The CDR3 has 12 residues. Trimming stripped 5 bases from V and 8 bases from J, with 12 bases between. Written as DNA, the CDR3 is TGCAGCGTTCGGGGGTTTGACGAAAAACTGTTTTTT. Translation gives CSVRGFDEKLFF.

This chain uses TRBV6-1 with TRBJ2-5; TRBD1 aligns across 8 bases. CDR1 is MNHNS, CDR2 SASEGT, per germline. V shed 2 bases and J 4 bases; nucleotides not matched to a gene: 12. This CDR3 is 17 amino acids long. CDR3 sequence (DNA): TGTGCCAGCAGTGAACCCTGGACAGGGAACGATAGAGAGACCCAGTACTTC. Its protein is CASSEPWTGNDRETQYF.

In its sample, this clonotype was seen a few times. The V and J genes are TRBV5-5 and TRBJ2-5, with unresolved D. Per germline, CDR1 SGHKS and CDR2 YYEKEE (reference sequence). With 9 bases removed from V and 10 bases from J, the gap between germline ends came to 40 bases. The CDR3 is 19 amino acids. The DNA for the CDR3 is TGTGCCACCTTCTGGCAGAACCCCCCCAACCACTTCCGCTGTCAAGTCCAGTACTTC. Translating gives CATFWQNPPNHFRCQVQYF.